This entry concerns a single T cell receptor beta chain. Its antigen is as yet unknown. These data belong to a study of cytomegalovirus exposure and HLA in healthy donors. The CDR3 is 16 residues long. The V gene's germline CDR1 is SGDLS and CDR2 YYNGEE. With 0 bases removed from V and 0 bases from J, the gap between germline ends came to 10 bases. Vbeta (60) and Jbeta (13) primers were used in the PCR. The repertoire was sequenced with immunoSEQ multiplex PCR; TCRdb's copy has only in-frame clones and lacks some. Of roughly 150,000 clones in the sample, over 60% were seen once. General study findings and limits: Later on, an analysis showed TCR association rates differing by HLA locus, with DRB1 the most and HLA-C the fewest. A missense DCLRE1C variant was associated with V- and J-gene trimming of TCR beta chains in a later analysis, and an independent cohort replicated the association.

The material sequenced was PBMCs. The origin of this receptor is a young man in good health and CMV-seronegative. J is TRBJ1-3 and V is TRBV9; D uncertain. CDR3 in amino acids: CASSVGSSYSGNTIYF. The CDR3 DNA reads as TGTGCCAGCAGCGTAGGGAGCTCTTACTCTGGAAACACCATATATTTT.